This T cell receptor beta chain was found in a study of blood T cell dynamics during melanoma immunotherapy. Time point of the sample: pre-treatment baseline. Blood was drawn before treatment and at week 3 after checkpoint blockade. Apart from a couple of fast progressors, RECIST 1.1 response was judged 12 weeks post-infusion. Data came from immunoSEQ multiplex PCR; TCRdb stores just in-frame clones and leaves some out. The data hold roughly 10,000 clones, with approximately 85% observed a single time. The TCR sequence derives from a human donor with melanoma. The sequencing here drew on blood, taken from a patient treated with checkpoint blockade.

CDR3 region: CASSKQGYGNTIYF. The CDR3 coding sequence is TGTGCCAGCAGTAAACAGGGATATGGAAACACCATATATTTT. The rearrangement joins TRBV6-5 to TRBJ1-3; possibly TRBD1 for D (6 bases). This CDR3 is built from 14 residues. Trimming left V 5 bases short and J 3 bases short, with 11 bases between. Per the germline V gene, CDR1 is MNHEY and CDR2 is SVGAGI.